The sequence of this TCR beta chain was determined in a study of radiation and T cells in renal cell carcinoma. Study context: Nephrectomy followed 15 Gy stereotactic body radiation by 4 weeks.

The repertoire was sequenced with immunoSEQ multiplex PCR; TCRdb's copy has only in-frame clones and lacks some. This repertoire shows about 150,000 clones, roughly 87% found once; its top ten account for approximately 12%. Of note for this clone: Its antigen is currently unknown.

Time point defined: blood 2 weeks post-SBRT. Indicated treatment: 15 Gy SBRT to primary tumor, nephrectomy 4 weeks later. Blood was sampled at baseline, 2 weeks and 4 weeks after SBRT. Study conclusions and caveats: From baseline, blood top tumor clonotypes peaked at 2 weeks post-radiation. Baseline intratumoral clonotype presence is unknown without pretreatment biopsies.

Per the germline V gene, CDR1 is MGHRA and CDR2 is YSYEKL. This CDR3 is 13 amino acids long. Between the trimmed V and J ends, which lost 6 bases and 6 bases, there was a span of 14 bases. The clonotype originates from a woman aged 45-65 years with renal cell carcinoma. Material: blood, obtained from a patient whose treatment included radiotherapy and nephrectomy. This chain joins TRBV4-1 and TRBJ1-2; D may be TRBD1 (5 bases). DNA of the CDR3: TGCGCCAGCAGTCATTTTACAGGAGATGGCTACACCTTC. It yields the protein CASSHFTGDGYTF.